The source of this T cell receptor beta chain is a study of OX40 agonist ivuxolimab in advanced cancers. Study-wide results and caveats: Antigens targeted by the expanded peripheral T cells were not determined. Clones of CD4+ and CD8+ blood T cells grew by week 6 at doses of 0.1 to 3.0 mg/kg.

Of note for this clone: The target antigen is unknown.

Assay used: immunoSEQ multiplex PCR; TCRdb lists only in-frame clones, some missing. The table records tens of thousands of clones, roughly 92% of them present only once. The CDR3 spans 14 residues. Between the trimmed V and J ends, which lost 6 bases and 2 bases, there was a span of 12 bases. Germline loops: CDR1 MNHNS, CDR2 SASEGT. The V and J genes are TRBV6-1 and TRBJ2-3, with D perhaps TRBD1 (5 bases). The sequence came from an adult with an advanced solid tumor such as melanoma, head and neck, liver or kidney cancer. Sequenced here: CD4+ or CD8+ T cells sorted from blood, sampled in a trial of the OX40 agonist ivuxolimab. CDR3 in amino acids: CASRDTGYTDTQYF. CDR3 DNA sequence: TGTGCCAGCAGAGATACAGGTTACACAGATACGCAGTATTTT.